The 20 T cell receptor beta chains reported below all come from one sample, sequenced in a study of beta chain features in type 1 diabetes. The authors reverse transcribed all of the isolated RNA, so sequencing captured expressed TCRB transcripts. Data came from immunoSEQ multiplex PCR; TCRdb stores just in-frame clones and leaves some out. This sample has about 140,000 clones; roughly 7.2% occur once, and the top ten carry 1.4%. Sequences were obtained from central memory CD4+ T cells from blood. The receptors stem from a woman in her thirties in good health.

The genes are TRBV28 and TRBJ2-2; TRBD1 agrees at 7 bases. Trimming at V came to 5 bases and at J to 0 bases, leaving 6 bases not matched to a gene. CDR1 MDHEN and CDR2 SYDVKM come from the germline V gene. The CDR3 extends over 16 amino acids. The CDR3 protein is CASSDSGTANTGELFF. The CDR3 nucleotides read TGTGCCAGCAGTGACTCCGGGACAGCGAACACCGGGGAGCTGTTTTTT.

This clone was seen repeatedly, ten times or more. The CDR3 DNA is TGTGCCAGCAGCCAACAGGGGATTGAGACAGATACGCAGTATTTT. Residues: CASSQQGIETDTQYF. This chain uses TRBV11-2 with TRBJ2-3; 7 bases are a match to TRBD1. The germline CDR1 and CDR2 sequences are SGHAT and FQNNGV. J gave up 3 bases and V 5 bases, and 8 bases lay outside the gene matches. This CDR3 is 15 amino acids long.

V and J are TRBV2 and TRBJ1-1; TRBD1 is a possible D gene (5 bases). Deletions cut 2 bases from V and 4 bases from J, with 11 bases between. From germline, CDR1 is SNHLY and CDR2 FYNNEI. The CDR3 totals 14 residues. The CDR3: CASSERYQGTEAFF. The DNA of the CDR3 is TGTGCCAGCAGTGAAAGATATCAGGGCACTGAAGCTTTCTTT.

This clone was picked up a small number of times. CDR3 loop: CASSLAITLPGELFF. DNA for the CDR3: TGTGCCAGCAGCTTAGCTATAACTCTGCCCGGGGAGCTGTTTTTT. V gene TRBV11-2 combines with J gene TRBJ2-2; D ambiguous. Trimming stripped 1 base from V and 6 bases from J, with 12 bases between. Germline CDR1 is SGHAT and CDR2 is FQNNGV. This CDR3 has 15 amino acids.

The chain recombines TRBV12-5 with TRBJ1-1; TRBD1 matches at 8 bases. The junction had 7 bases not matched to a gene; V was cut back by 0 bases and J by 4 bases. There are 16 residues in the CDR3. Germline V gene lookup returns CDR1 LGHNT and CDR2 FRNRAP. The DNA for the CDR3 is TGTGCTAGTGGTTTGGTACTTGCGACAGGGGCCACTGAAGCTTTCTTT. Amino acid sequence: CASGLVLATGATEAFF.

V usage is TRBV30 and J usage is TRBJ2-4; TRBD2 agrees at 7 bases. Germline CDR1 reads GTSNPN; CDR2 reads SVGIG (reference sequence). V lost 3 bases, J lost 1 base, and 9 bases stayed unmatched. The CDR3 is 16 residues long. CDR3 loop: CAWRGGTVVAKNIQYF. In nucleotides, the CDR3 is TGTGCCTGGAGGGGGGGGACCGTCGTGGCCAAAAACATTCAGTACTTC. The variable domain in full, with the rest retrieved from reference TRBV30 and TRBJ2-4, is SQTIHQWPATLVQPVGSPLSLECTVEGTSNPNLYWYRQAAGRGLQLLFYSVGIGQISSEVPQNLSASRPQDRQFILSSKKLLLSDSGFYLCAWRGGTVVAKNIQYFGAGTRLSVL.

There are a few counts of this clone. The rearrangement joins TRBV28 to TRBJ2-1, with a possible D match to TRBD2 (6 bases). Trimming shortened V by 6 bases and J by 5 bases, and 17 bases separated the two germline ends. CDR1 is MDHEN, CDR2 SYDVKM, per germline. The CDR3 loop spans 15 amino acids. The CDR3 is CASRLGTGLHNEQFF. The CDR3 region has the DNA TGTGCCAGCAGACTGGGAACCGGACTACACAATGAGCAGTTCTTC.

This clone was seen more than once but under ten times. This chain uses TRBV19 with TRBJ2-7; 7 bases are shared with TRBD2. CDR3 length: 15 residues. V was clipped by 4 bases and J by 7 bases; unmatched bases: 13. From germline, CDR1 is LNHDA and CDR2 SQIVND (reference sequence). DNA for the CDR3: TGTGCCAGTAGTAATACGCGGACTAGAACTGGGGAGCAGTACTTC. Protein sequence: CASSNTRTRTGEQYF.

In its sample, this clone was seen a few times. The chain is built from TRBV7-2 and TRBJ2-7; D is possibly TRBD1 (5 bases). Germline V gives CDR1 SGHTA, CDR2 FQGNSA. There are 13 residues in the CDR3. Trimming took 5 bases from V and 6 from J, leaving 14 bases between them. The CDR3 bases are TGTGCCAGCAGCCAAAGGGGTGGGCGCGAGCAGTACTTC. Translated, it gives CASSQRGGREQYF. Full variable domain (remainder filled in from reference TRBV7-2 and TRBJ2-7): GAGVSQSPSNKVTEKGKDVELRCDPISGHTALYWYRQSLGQGLEFLIYFQGNSAPDKSGLPSDRFSAERTGGSVSTLTIQRTQQEDSAVYLCASSQRGGREQYFGPGTRLTVT.

The chain uses TRBV4-2 and TRBJ2-4; 9 bases match TRBD2. Germline V lookup: CDR1 LGHNA, CDR2 YNFKEQ. The CDR3 has 17 residues. After removal of 1 base from V and 6 bases from J, the junction contained 10 bases not matched to a gene. CDR3 in amino acids: CASSQAERAGGLNIQYF. In nucleotides, the CDR3 is TGTGCCAGCAGCCAAGCCGAACGAGCGGGGGGACTAAACATTCAGTACTTC.

This clone appeared many times. The chain recombines TRBV18 with TRBJ2-7; TRBD1 is a possible D gene (6 bases). The CDR3 totals 15 residues. The germline gives CDR1 KGHSH, CDR2 LQKENI. The V gene lost 5 bases and the J gene lost 9 bases, with 23 bases spanning the gap. The CDR3 DNA sequence: TGTGCCAGCTCAACCGAACAGGGCACTTACCAGGGGCAGTACTTC. This encodes CASSTEQGTYQGQYF.

This clone appeared a few times. The V gene is TRBV25-1, the J gene TRBJ1-1, with 7 bases lining up with TRBD1. Germline V gene data show CDR1 as MGHDK and CDR2 as SYGVNS. The V gene end was trimmed by 7 bases and the J gene end by 7 bases; junction bases not matched to a gene: 3. This CDR3 contains 11 residues. CDR3 nucleotides: TGTGCCAGCATACAGGGGTTTGAAGCTTTCTTT. It translates to CASIQGFEAFF. Combining the CDR3 with reference TRBV25-1 and TRBJ1-1 gives the whole variable domain EADIYQTPRYLVIGTGKKITLECSQTMGHDKMYWYQQDPGMELHLIHYSYGVNSTEKGDLSSESTVSRIRTEHFPLTLESARPSHTSQYLCASIQGFEAFFGQGTRLTVV.

The CDR3 bases are TGTGCCAGCAGCTTAAGTTCTAACGAAGAGACCCAGTACTTC. It specifies CASSLSSNEETQYF. The gene calls are TRBV7-2 and TRBJ2-5; D call uncertain. V lost 2 bases to trimming and J lost 3 bases, with 10 bases between them. This CDR3 contains 14 residues. Germline V gene data show CDR1 as SGHTA and CDR2 as FQGNSA.

The V call is TRBV15, the J call TRBJ2-5; TRBD2 agrees at 12 bases. Germline V gives CDR1 LNHNV, CDR2 YYDKDF (reference sequence). Losses at the gene ends were 0 bases for V and 1 base for J; bases not matched to a gene: 15. The length of the CDR3 is 21 residues. The CDR3 DNA is TGTGCCACCAGCAGAGATTTATCTCACTCTAGCGGGAGGGCCTTCCAAGAGACCCAGTACTTC. Amino acid sequence: CATSRDLSHSSGRAFQETQYF.

The rearrangement links TRBV7-2 to TRBJ2-5, with 10 nucleotides matching TRBD1. Germline assignment: CDR1 SGHTA and CDR2 FQGNSA. V lost 3 bases, J lost 2 bases, and 9 bases stayed unmatched. This CDR3 comprises 17 residues. CDR3 DNA sequence: TGTGCCAGCAGCTTCCACGACAGGGGGCGCCGGCAAGAGACCCAGTACTTC. This translates into CASSFHDRGRRQETQYF.

The rearrangement uses TRBV19 and TRBJ2-1, with D possibly TRBD1 on 6 matching bases. This CDR3 contains 13 residues. V was pared by 10 bases and J by 10 bases, with 20 bases between. Germline CDR1 LNHDA, CDR2 SQIVND (reference sequence). The CDR3, as DNA: TGTGCCACCCGGACAGACTTTACCAGGGAGCAGTTCTTC. Amino acids: CATRTDFTREQFF. The full variable domain, with the rest looked up from reference TRBV19 and TRBJ2-1, is DGGITQSPKYLFRKEGQNVTLSCEQNLNHDAMYWYRQDPGQGLRLIYYSQIVNDFQKGDIAEGYSVSREKKESFPLTVTSAQKNPTAFYLCATRTDFTREQFFGPGTRLTVL.

The CDR3 region has the DNA TGTGCCAGCAGCTTCGGACAGAACAATGAGCAGTTCTTC. Its protein is CASSFGQNNEQFF. The chain links TRBV7-3 to TRBJ2-1; TRBD1 is a possible D gene (6 bases). CDR3 length: 13 residues. The V end was cut by 3 bases, the J end by 5 bases, with 8 bases between. Germline V CDR1 and CDR2: SGHTA, FQGTGA.

This clone was counted between two and nine times. J is TRBJ1-5 and V is TRBV27; 7 nucleotides align to TRBD1. V dropped 6 bases and J dropped 4; count of bases not matched to a gene: 6. The CDR3 length is 14 residues. Germline CDR1 is MNHEY and CDR2 is SMNVEV (reference sequence). The CDR3 DNA sequence: TGTGCCAGCAGGGTTAGGGGGCTGAATCAGCCCCAGCATTTT. Translating gives CASRVRGLNQPQHF.

The table lists this clone with a few counts. The genes are TRBV7-9 and TRBJ2-7, with 11 bases lining up with TRBD1. Trimming took 8 bases from V and 3 from J; bases not matched to a gene: 6. The CDR3 totals 14 residues. CDR1 is SEHNR and CDR2 is FQNEAQ in the germline V gene (reference sequence). In nucleotides, the CDR3 is TGTGCCAGCGACCGGGGGACAGGGGGCTACGAGCAGTACTTC. Its protein product is CASDRGTGGYEQYF.

CDR3: CASTAGGAGFETQYF. CDR3 nucleotides: TGTGCCAGCACTGCGGGAGGTGCCGGGTTTGAGACCCAGTACTTC. V usage is TRBV5-4 and J usage is TRBJ2-5; TRBD2 aligns across 8 bases. The germline V gene encodes CDR1 SGHNT and CDR2 YYREEE (reference sequence). Losses at the gene ends were 6 bases for V and 5 bases for J; bases not matched to a gene: 12. The CDR3 consists of 15 residues.